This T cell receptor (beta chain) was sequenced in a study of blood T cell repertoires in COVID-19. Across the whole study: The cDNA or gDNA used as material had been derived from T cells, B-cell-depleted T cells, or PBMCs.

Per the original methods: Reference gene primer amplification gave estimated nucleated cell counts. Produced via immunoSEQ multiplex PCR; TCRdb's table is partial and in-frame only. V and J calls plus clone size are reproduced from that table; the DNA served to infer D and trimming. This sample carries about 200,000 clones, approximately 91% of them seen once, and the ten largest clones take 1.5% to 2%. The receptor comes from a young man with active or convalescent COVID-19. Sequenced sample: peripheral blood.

CDR3 nucleotides: TGTGCCAGCAGTTATACAGGGGAGGCCTATGGCTACACCTTC. Translation gives CASSYTGEAYGYTF. The chain employs TRBV2 and TRBJ1-2, with TRBD1 identical over 7 bases. This CDR3 is 14 amino acids long. V dropped 5 bases and J dropped 4; count of bases not matched to a gene: 7. The germline CDR1 and CDR2 sequences are SNHLY and FYNNEI.